The subject of this entry is one TCR beta chain. Its antigen is unknown. The CDR3 covers 13 residues. Per germline, CDR1 SGHVS and CDR2 FNYEAQ. Trimming took off 5 bases at V and 4 bases at J, with 11 bases between the two ends. Primers: 60 Vbeta forward and 13 Jbeta reverse. Libraries were prepared by immunoSEQ multiplex PCR; TCRdb keeps only in-frame clonotypes and omits some of them. The table has roughly 190,000 clones, roughly 80% seen once. This entry comes from a study of cytomegalovirus exposure and HLA in healthy donors. Study as a whole: Caucasian-associated ancestry cluster membership applied to 75% to 85% of 398 genotyped donors.

Overall study results and limits: Later, an analysis showed that TCR beta chains associated with HLA were more clonally expanded than others that were equally common.

The specimen sequenced was PBMCs. V usage is TRBV7-6 and J usage is TRBJ1-2, with D maybe TRBD1 (6 bases). The source is a woman aged 18-29 years in good health and CMV-seronegative. CDR3 protein: CASSPRDTYGYTF. DNA of the CDR3: TGTGCCAGCAGCCCTCGGGACACCTATGGCTACACCTTC.